Listed below are T cell receptor beta chains from one sample, sequenced in a study of shared clonotypes between healthy human individuals. Clones were sequenced by immunoSEQ multiplex PCR, and TCRdb holds only the in-frame ones, with some missing. In the table there are some 550,000 clones, roughly 97% of which are singletons. Sequencing used naive CD4+ T cells sorted from blood. These TCRs come from a woman in her thirties in good health. The CDR3 runs from the conserved cysteine through the conserved F or W. A D gene is named only where the DNA matches it firmly. The size field is filled for only some rows; it gives once, few, many or a size class.

clone_size	d_call	v_call	j_call	cdr3_aa	cdr3_nt
.	TRBD1	TRBV28	TRBJ1-2	CASSSGQENYGYTF	TGTGCCAGCAGTTCGGGACAGGAGAACTATGGCTACACCTTC
.	.	TRBV15	TRBJ2-7	CATSSSLNSYEQYF	TGTGCCACCAGCAGCAGTCTCAACTCCTACGAGCAGTACTTC
.	.	TRBV2	TRBJ2-1	CASSELVGRGYNEQFF	TGTGCCAGCAGTGAACTGGTCGGAAGGGGCTACAATGAGCAGTTCTTC
.	.	TRBV7-9	TRBJ1-4	CASSLPRNEKLFF	TGTGCCAGCAGCTTACCCCGTAATGAAAAACTGTTTTTT
.	TRBD2	TRBV6-5	TRBJ2-2	CASSYSGSVTGELFF	TGTGCCAGCAGTTACAGCGGGAGTGTCACCGGGGAGCTGTTTTTT
.	.	TRBV4-1	TRBJ1-4	CASSQIGEKLFF	TGCGCCAGCAGCCAGATCGGTGAAAAACTGTTTTTT
.	TRBD2	TRBV19	TRBJ2-2	CAEEPSGNTGELFF	TGTGCAGAGGAGCCTAGCGGAAACACCGGGGAGCTGTTTTTT
.	TRBD2	TRBV6-5	TRBJ2-3	CASSYHGGSTDTQYF	TGTGCCAGCAGTTATCATGGCGGGAGTACAGATACGCAGTATTTT
once	TRBD2	TRBV2	TRBJ2-7	CASMKRENHEQYF	TGTGCCAGCATGAAGCGGGAGAACCACGAGCAGTACTTC
.	.	TRBV7-8	TRBJ2-1	CASSLRGLGAHEQFF	TGTGCCAGCAGCCTCCGGGGCCTGGGGGCTCATGAGCAGTTCTTC
.	TRBD2	TRBV19	TRBJ2-1	CASTLRVAGPNEQFF	TGTGCCAGTACCCTCCGGGTAGCGGGCCCCAATGAGCAGTTCTTC
.	.	TRBV18	TRBJ2-7	CASSPTQEALGEQYF	TGTGCCAGCTCACCGACACAAGAGGCCCTGGGCGAGCAGTACTTC
.	.	TRBV7-6	TRBJ2-5	CASSLSGKETQYF	TGTGCCAGCAGCTTAAGTGGGAAGGAGACCCAGTACTTC
.	.	TRBV4-1	TRBJ1-2	CASSQATGPGKDGYTF	TGCGCCAGCAGCCAAGCGACCGGGCCCGGGAAGGATGGCTACACCTTC